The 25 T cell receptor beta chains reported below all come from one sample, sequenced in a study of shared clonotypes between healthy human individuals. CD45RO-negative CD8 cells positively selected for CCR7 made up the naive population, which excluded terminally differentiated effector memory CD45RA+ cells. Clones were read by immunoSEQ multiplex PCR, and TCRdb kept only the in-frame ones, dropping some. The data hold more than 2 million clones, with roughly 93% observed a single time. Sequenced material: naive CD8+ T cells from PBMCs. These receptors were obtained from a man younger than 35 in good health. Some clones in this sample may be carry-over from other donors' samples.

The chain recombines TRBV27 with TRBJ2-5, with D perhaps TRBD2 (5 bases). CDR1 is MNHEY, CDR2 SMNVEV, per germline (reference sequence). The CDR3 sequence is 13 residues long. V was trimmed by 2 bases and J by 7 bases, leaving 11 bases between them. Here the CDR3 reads CASSLGVLGTQYF. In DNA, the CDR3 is TGTGCCAGCAGTTTAGGAGTACTAGGGACCCAGTACTTC.

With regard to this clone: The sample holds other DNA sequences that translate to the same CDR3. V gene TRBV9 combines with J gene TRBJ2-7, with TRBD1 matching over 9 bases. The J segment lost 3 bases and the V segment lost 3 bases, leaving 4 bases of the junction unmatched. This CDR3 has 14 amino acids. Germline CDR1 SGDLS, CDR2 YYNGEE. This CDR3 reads CASSAGQGDYEQYF. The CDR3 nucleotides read TGTGCCAGCAGCGCGGGACAGGGCGACTACGAGCAGTACTTC.

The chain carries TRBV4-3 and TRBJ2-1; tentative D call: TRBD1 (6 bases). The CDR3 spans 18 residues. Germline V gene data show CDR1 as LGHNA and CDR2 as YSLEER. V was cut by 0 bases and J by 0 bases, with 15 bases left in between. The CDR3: CASSQDSAGTISYNEQFF. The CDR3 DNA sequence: TGCGCCAGCAGCCAAGACAGTGCCGGGACAATCTCCTACAATGAGCAGTTCTTC.

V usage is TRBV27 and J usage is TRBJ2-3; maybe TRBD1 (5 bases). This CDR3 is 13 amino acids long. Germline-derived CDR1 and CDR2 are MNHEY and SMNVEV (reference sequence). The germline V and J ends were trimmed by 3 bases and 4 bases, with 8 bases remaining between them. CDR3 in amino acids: CASSLPGPDTQYF. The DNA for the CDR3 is TGTGCCAGCAGTTTGCCAGGGCCAGATACGCAGTATTTT.

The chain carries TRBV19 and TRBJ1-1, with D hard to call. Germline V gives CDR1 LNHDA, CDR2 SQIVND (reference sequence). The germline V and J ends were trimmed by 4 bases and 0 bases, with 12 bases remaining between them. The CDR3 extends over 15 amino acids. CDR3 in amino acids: CASSSPHSLNTEAFF. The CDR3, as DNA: TGTGCCAGTAGTAGTCCCCACTCTTTGAACACTGAAGCTTTCTTT.

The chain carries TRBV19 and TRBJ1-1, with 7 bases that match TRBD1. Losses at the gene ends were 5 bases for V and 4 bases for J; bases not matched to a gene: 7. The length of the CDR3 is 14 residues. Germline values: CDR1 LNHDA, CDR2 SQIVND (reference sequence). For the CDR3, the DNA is TGTGCCAGTAGTTCGACAGGGTCGGGCACTGAAGCTTTCTTT. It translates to CASSSTGSGTEAFF. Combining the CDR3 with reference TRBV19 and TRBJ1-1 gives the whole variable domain DGGITQSPKYLFRKEGQNVTLSCEQNLNHDAMYWYRQDPGQGLRLIYYSQIVNDFQKGDIAEGYSVSREKKESFPLTVTSAQKNPTAFYLCASSSTGSGTEAFFGQGTRLTVV.

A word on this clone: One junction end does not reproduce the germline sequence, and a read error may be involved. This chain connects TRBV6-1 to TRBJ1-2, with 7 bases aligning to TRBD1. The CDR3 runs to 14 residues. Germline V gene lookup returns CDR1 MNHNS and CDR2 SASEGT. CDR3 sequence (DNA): TGTGCCAGCAGCGAAGGGACAGAGGACTATGGCTACACCTTC. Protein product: CASSEGTEDYGYTF.

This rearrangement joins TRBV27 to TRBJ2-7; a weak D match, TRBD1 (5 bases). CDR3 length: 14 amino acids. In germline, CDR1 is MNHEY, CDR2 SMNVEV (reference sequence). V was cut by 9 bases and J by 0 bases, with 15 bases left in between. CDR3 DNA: TGTGCCAGTGCTGACAGATTGAGCTCCTACGAGCAGTACTTC. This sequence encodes CASADRLSSYEQYF.

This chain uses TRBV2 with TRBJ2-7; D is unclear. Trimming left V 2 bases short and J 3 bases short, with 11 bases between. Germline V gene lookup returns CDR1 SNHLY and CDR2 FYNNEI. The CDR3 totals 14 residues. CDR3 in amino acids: CASSEFFGDYEQYF. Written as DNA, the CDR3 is TGTGCCAGCAGTGAATTTTTTGGGGACTACGAGCAGTACTTC.

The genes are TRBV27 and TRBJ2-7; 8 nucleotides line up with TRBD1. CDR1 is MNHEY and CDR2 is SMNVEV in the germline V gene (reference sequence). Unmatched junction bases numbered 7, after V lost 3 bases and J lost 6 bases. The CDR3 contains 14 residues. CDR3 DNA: TGTGCCAGCAGTTTGGACAGGGTGAGGAGCGAGCAGTACTTC. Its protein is CASSLDRVRSEQYF.

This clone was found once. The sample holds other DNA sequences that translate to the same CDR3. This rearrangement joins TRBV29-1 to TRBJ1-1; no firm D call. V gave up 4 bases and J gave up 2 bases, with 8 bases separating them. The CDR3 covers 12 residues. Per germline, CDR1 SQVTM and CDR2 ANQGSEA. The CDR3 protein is CSVVRENTEAFF. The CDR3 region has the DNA TGCAGCGTTGTACGTGAAAACACTGAAGCTTTCTTT.

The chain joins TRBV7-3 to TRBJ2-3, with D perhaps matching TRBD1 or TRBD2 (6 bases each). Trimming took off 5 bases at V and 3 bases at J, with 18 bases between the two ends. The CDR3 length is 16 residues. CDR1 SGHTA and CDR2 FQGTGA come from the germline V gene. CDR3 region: CASSQGTLVVTDTQYF. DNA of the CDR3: TGTGCCAGCAGCCAGGGGACTCTGGTGGTGACAGATACGCAGTATTTT. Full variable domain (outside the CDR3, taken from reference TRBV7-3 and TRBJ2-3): GAGVSQTPSNKVTEKGKYVELRCDPISGHTALYWYRQSLGQGPEFLIYFQGTGAADDSGLPNDRFFAVRPEGSVSTLKIQRTERGDSAVYLCASSQGTLVVTDTQYFGPGTRLTVL.

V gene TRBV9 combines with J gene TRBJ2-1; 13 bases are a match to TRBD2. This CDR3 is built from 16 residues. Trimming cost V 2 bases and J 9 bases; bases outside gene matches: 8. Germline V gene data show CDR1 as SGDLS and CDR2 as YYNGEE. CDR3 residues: CASSVYGLAGVGEQFF. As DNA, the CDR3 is TGTGCCAGCAGCGTTTACGGACTAGCGGGAGTGGGTGAGCAGTTCTTC.

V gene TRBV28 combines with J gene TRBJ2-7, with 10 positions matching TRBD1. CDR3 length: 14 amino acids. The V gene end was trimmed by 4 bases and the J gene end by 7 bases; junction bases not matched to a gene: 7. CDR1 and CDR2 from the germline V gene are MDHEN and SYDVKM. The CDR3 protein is CASSSPGQGSEQYF. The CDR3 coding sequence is TGTGCCAGCAGTTCTCCGGGACAGGGGTCGGAGCAGTACTTC. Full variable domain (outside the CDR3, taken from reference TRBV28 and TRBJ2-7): DVKVTQSSRYLVKRTGEKVFLECVQDMDHENMFWYRQDPGLGLRLIYFSYDVKMKEKGDIPEGYSVSREKKERFSLILESASTNQTSMYLCASSSPGQGSEQYFGPGTRLTVT.

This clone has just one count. The DNA of the CDR3 is TGTGCCAGCAGTTTCAGGGCCCAAGAGACCCAGTACTTC. The encoded protein is CASSFRAQETQYF. This sequence joins TRBV28 and TRBJ2-5; a weak D match, TRBD1 (5 bases). V was pared by 3 bases and J by 1 base, with 6 bases between. From germline, CDR1 is MDHEN and CDR2 SYDVKM. The CDR3 has 13 amino acids.

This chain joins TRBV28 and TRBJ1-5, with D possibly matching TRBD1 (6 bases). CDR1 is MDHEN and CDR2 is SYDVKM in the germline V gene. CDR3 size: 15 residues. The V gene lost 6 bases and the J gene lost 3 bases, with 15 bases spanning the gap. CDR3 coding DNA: TGTGCCAGCAGGCCTAACAGGGTAAACAATCAGCCCCAGCATTTT. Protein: CASRPNRVNNQPQHF.

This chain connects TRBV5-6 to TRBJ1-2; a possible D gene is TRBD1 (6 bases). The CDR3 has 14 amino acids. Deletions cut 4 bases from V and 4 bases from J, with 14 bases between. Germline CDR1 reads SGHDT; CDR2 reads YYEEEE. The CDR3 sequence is CASSPLGGSYGYTF. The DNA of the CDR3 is TGTGCCAGCAGCCCATTGGGGGGCAGCTATGGCTACACCTTC.

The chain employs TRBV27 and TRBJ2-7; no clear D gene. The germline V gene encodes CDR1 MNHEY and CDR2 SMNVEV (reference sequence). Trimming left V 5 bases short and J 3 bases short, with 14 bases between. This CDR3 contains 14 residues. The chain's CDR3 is CASSARIDNYEQYF. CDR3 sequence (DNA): TGTGCCAGCAGTGCCCGCATAGACAACTACGAGCAGTACTTC.

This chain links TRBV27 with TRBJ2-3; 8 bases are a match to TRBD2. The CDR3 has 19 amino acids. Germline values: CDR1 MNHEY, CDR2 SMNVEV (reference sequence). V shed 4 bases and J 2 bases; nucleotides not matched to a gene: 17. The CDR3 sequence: CASSSPPIGGRRITDTQYF. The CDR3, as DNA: TGTGCCAGCAGTTCGCCCCCAATAGGCGGGAGGCGAATCACAGATACGCAGTATTTT.

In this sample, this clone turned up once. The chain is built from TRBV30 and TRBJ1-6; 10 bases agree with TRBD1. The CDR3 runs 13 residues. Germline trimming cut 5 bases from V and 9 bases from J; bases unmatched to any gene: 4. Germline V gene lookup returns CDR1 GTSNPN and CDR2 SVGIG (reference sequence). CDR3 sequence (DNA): TGTGCCTGGGGCGACAGGGGGCTTTCACCCCTCCACTTT. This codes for CAWGDRGLSPLHF.

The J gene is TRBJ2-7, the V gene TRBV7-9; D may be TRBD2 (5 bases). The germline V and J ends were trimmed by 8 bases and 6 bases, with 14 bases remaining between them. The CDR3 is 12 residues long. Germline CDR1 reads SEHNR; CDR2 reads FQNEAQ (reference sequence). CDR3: CASWETNREQYF. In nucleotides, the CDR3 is TGTGCCAGCTGGGAGACTAATCGCGAGCAGTACTTC.

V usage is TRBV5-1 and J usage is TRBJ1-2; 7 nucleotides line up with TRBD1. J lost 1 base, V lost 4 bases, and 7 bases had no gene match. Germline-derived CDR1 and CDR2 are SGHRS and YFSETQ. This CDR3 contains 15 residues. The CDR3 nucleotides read TGCGCCAGCAGCGACCTACAGGGGCTTAACTATGGCTACACCTTC. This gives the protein CASSDLQGLNYGYTF.

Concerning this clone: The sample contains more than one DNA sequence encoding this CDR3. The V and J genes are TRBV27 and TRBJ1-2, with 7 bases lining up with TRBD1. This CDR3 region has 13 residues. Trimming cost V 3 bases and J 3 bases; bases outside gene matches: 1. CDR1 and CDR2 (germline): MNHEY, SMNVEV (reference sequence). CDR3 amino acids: CASSFTGDYGYTF. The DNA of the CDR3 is TGTGCCAGCAGTTTCACAGGGGACTATGGCTACACCTTC.

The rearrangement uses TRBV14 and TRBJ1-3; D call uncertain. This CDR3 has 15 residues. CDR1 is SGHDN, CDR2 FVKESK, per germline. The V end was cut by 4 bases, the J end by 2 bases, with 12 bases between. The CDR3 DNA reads TGTGCCAGCAGCCGGTCGACGAGGGCTGGAAACACCATATATTTT. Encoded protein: CASSRSTRAGNTIYF.

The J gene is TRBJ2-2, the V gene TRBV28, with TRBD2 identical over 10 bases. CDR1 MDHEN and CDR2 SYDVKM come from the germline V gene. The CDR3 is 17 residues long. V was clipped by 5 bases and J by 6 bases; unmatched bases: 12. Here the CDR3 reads CASSPPQVSGRAGELFF. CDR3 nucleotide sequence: TGTGCCAGCAGTCCCCCGCAAGTCAGCGGGAGGGCCGGGGAGCTGTTTTTT.